The sequence of this T cell receptor beta chain was determined in a study of OX40 agonist ivuxolimab in advanced cancers. In the study overall: Patients' therapy was ivuxolimab, an antibody that acts as an agonist of OX40 (CD134). Having had anti-PD-1, anti-PD-L1 or anti-CTLA-4 therapy before was allowed, and over 35% had some. Study outcomes and limitations: The study found among the lowest clonal expansion in partial responders at 0.1-3.0 mg/kg.

The protocol was immunoSEQ multiplex PCR, while the TCRdb copy is restricted to in-frame clones and leaves out a portion. The data hold about 66,000 clones, with about 81% observed a single time. This CDR3 is 13 amino acids long. Trimming at V came to 4 bases and at J to 2 bases, leaving 1 base not matched to a gene. Germline V gene sequence: CDR1 SGHDT, CDR2 YYEEEE. Concerning this clone itself: The antigen remains unidentified.

The clonotype was recovered from an adult with an advanced solid tumor such as melanoma, head and neck, liver or kidney cancer. V usage is TRBV5-6 and J usage is TRBJ2-3, with 7 nucleotides matching TRBD2. The sample in question was CD4+ or CD8+ T cells sorted from blood, obtained in a trial of the OX40 agonist ivuxolimab. CDR3 residues: CASSRDYTDTQYF. The DNA of the CDR3 is TGTGCCAGCAGCCGGGACTACACAGATACGCAGTATTTT. Together with reference TRBV5-6 and TRBJ2-3, the CDR3 gives the full variable domain: DAGVTQSPTHLIKTRGQQVTLRCSPKSGHDTVSWYQQALGQGPQFIFQYYEEEERQRGNFPDRFSGHQFPNYSSELNVNALLLGDSALYLCASSRDYTDTQYFGPGTRLTVL.